This TCR beta chain was sequenced in a study of T cells expressing NK-cell markers. Overall study context: It was sorted CD3+CD56+NKG2C+, CD3+CD56+NKG2C- and CD3+CD56-NKG2C+ T cells that supplied the TCR beta repertoires. Most of the eight sequenced donors were HCMV-seropositive; one was seronegative. Findings and limits, study-wide: In about six donors, dominant CD3+CD56+NKG2C+ clonotypes ranked among the top 10 CD8+ clonotypes.

About this clonotype: Its matching antigen is unknown.

TCRdb re-analyzed the 5' RACE reads; it lists each CDR3 protein once, without DNA. The repertoire table contains 300,000 to 450,000 distinct CDR3 sequences. The CDR3 consists of 17 residues. Germline lookup yields CDR1 SGHAT and CDR2 FQNNGV. The clonotype comes from a man aged 18 to 69 in good health. Specimen: blood T cells: a sorted CD56 or NKG2C T cell subset, CD4+ or CD8+ T cells, or bulk PBMC T cells (not recorded which). The genes are TRBV11-2 and TRBJ2-7; there is no DNA to check the TCRdb D call of TRBD2. The CDR3 sequence is CASSIRLAGEAAYEQYF.